What follows are 15 T cell receptor beta chains derived from one specimen sequenced in a study of blood T cell repertoires in COVID-19. This table comes from immunoSEQ multiplex PCR, and its TCRdb copy is limited to in-frame clones, with some not included. Among fewer than 150,000 clones listed, roughly 79% were seen once. Sample: peripheral blood. The source is a human donor in a cohort sampled during active COVID-19.

The V call is TRBV18, the J call TRBJ1-4; TRBD1 agrees at 11 bases. Germline values: CDR1 KGHSH, CDR2 LQKENI. The CDR3 length is 15 residues. The V segment lost 1 base and the J segment 8 bases; nucleotides outside the gene matches: 3. CDR3 bases: TGTGCCAGCTCACCACAGGGACAGGGGGGCGAAAAACTGTTTTTT. It codes for CASSPQGQGGEKLFF.

The CDR3 loop reads CASSQDLSGMSSYEQYF. The CDR3 coding sequence is TGTGCCAGCAGCCAAGATCTCTCGGGGATGAGCTCCTACGAGCAGTACTTC. This chain connects TRBV4-2 to TRBJ2-7, with D tentatively TRBD2 (5 bases). The V gene lost 0 bases and the J gene lost 0 bases, with 15 bases spanning the gap. The CDR3 contains 17 residues. Germline V gene sequence: CDR1 LGHNA, CDR2 YNFKEQ.

This sequence joins TRBV3-1 (or the pseudogene TRBV3-2) and TRBJ2-7; D unclear. The V end was cut by 1 base, the J end by 3 bases, with 7 bases between. CDR1 and CDR2 (germline): LGHDT, YNNKEL (reference sequence). The CDR3 consists of 13 residues. The CDR3 spells CASSQGGNYEQYF. CDR3 in DNA: TGTGCCAGCAGCCAAGGAGGAAACTACGAGCAGTACTTC.

This clone came up once. This rearrangement joins TRBV6-6 to TRBJ2-2; a weak D match, TRBD1 (6 bases). Germline V gene lookup returns CDR1 MNHNY and CDR2 SVGAGI (reference sequence). CDR3 size: 16 residues. Trimming took off 6 bases at V and 2 bases at J, with 16 bases between the two ends. CDR3 sequence: CASRHTGTLNTGELFF. The CDR3 region has the DNA TGTGCCAGCAGACACACCGGGACACTTAACACCGGGGAGCTGTTTTTT.

The chain employs TRBV19 and TRBJ1-2, with 9 nucleotides matching TRBD1. With V trimmed by 5 bases and J by 1 base, 11 bases remained unmatched. The CDR3 runs to 17 residues. Looked up from germline, CDR1 is LNHDA and CDR2 is SQIVND (reference sequence). As DNA, the CDR3 is TGTGCCAGTAGTGACCGGGACAGGGCCCTTATTAACTATGGCTACACCTTC. Translating gives CASSDRDRALINYGYTF. Using reference TRBV19 and TRBJ1-2 for the parts outside the CDR3, the full variable domain is DGGITQSPKYLFRKEGQNVTLSCEQNLNHDAMYWYRQDPGQGLRLIYYSQIVNDFQKGDIAEGYSVSREKKESFPLTVTSAQKNPTAFYLCASSDRDRALINYGYTFGSGTRLTVV.

The chain links TRBV6-5 to TRBJ1-2, with D possibly matching TRBD1 (6 bases). The CDR3 length is 12 residues. The V gene's germline CDR1 is MNHEY and CDR2 SVGAGI. The ends were cut back, 8 bases at V and 2 bases at J, with 9 bases in the middle. This CDR3 reads CASAQGNYGYTF. For the CDR3, the DNA is TGTGCCAGCGCACAGGGAAACTATGGCTACACCTTC.

This clone was counted a few times. V is TRBV4-2 and J is TRBJ2-5, with 12 nucleotides matching TRBD2. From germline, CDR1 is LGHNA and CDR2 YNFKEQ. This CDR3 region has 19 residues. V was clipped by 0 bases and J by 3 bases; unmatched bases: 11. The CDR3 DNA reads as TGTGCCAGCAGCCAAGATCTGGGGCGGAGACTAGCGGGGGAAGAGACCCAGTACTTC. It specifies CASSQDLGRRLAGEETQYF.

This clone came up a few times. J is TRBJ2-7 and V is TRBV10-1, with 8 bases aligning to TRBD1. The CDR3 consists of 17 residues. CDR1 and CDR2 (germline): WNHNN, SYGVQD (reference sequence). After removal of 2 bases from V and 7 bases from J, the junction contained 16 bases not matched to a gene. The CDR3 coding sequence is TGCGCCAGCAGTGAGACCATGGGCGGGACAGGCCTAGGGGAGCAGTACTTC. Amino acid sequence: CASSETMGGTGLGEQYF.

This sequence joins TRBV6-5 and TRBJ1-4; D remains unclear. The V and J ends lost 6 bases and 10 bases respectively, with 18 bases between them. Germline assignment: CDR1 MNHEY and CDR2 SVGAGI. The CDR3 length is 14 residues. The CDR3 DNA follows: TGTGCCAGCAGAGGCCGGGTCTCGCTCGGAAAACTGTTTTTT. Its translation: CASRGRVSLGKLFF.

The chain uses TRBV12-5 and TRBJ2-5; 8 nucleotides line up with TRBD2. The CDR3 contains 14 residues. J gave up 5 bases and V 7 bases, and 9 bases lay outside the gene matches. Germline V gene sequence: CDR1 LGHNT, CDR2 FRNRAP. CDR3 amino acids: CASASGGAWETQYF. CDR3 in DNA: TGTGCTAGTGCCTCCGGGGGGGCGTGGGAGACCCAGTACTTC.

The chain has TRBV5-4 and TRBJ1-2; 9 bases agree with TRBD1. This CDR3 is 14 amino acids long. V shed 1 base and J 7 bases; nucleotides not matched to a gene: 5. Germline CDR1 SGHNT, CDR2 YYREEE (reference sequence). The CDR3 bases are TGTGCCAGCAGCTTGAAGGGACAGGGCTTTGGCTACACCTTC. Translation gives CASSLKGQGFGYTF.

J is TRBJ2-5 and V is TRBV7-8; 12 bases match TRBD2. The CDR3 contains 17 residues. Trimming took 5 bases from V and 2 from J; bases not matched to a gene: 9. The V gene's germline CDR1 is SGHVS and CDR2 FQNEAQ. The chain's CDR3 is CASSPFGLAGGQETQYF. CDR3 DNA: TGTGCCAGCAGCCCCTTCGGGCTAGCGGGGGGGCAAGAGACCCAGTACTTC.

The V gene is TRBV30, the J gene TRBJ1-2, with a weak D call TRBD1 (5 bases). The CDR3 is 13 residues long. From germline, CDR1 is GTSNPN and CDR2 SVGIG (reference sequence). Trimming stripped 1 base from V and 2 bases from J, with 8 bases between. In DNA, the CDR3 is TGTGCCTGGAGTGGGGGCGTCAACTATGGCTACACCTTC. Its protein is CAWSGGVNYGYTF.

The chain couples TRBV4-1 to TRBJ2-2; 8 bases are a match to TRBD1. CDR1 is MGHRA, CDR2 YSYEKL, per germline. The length of the CDR3 is 15 residues. V lost 0 bases to trimming and J lost 12 bases; unmatched junction nucleotides: 9. CDR3 nucleotides: TGCGCCAGCAGCCAAGAATATTCCGGACAGGGACAGCTGTTTTTT. Amino acids: CASSQEYSGQGQLFF.

The chain recombines TRBV5-4 with TRBJ2-2; tentatively, D is TRBD2 (5 bases). The length of the CDR3 is 16 residues. V lost 7 bases and J 1 base, leaving 17 bases between the germline ends. Germline CDR1 is SGHNT and CDR2 is YYREEE (reference sequence). The CDR3, as DNA: TGTGCCAGCCGGAGGAGTTCGGGCAGGAACACCGGGGAGCTGTTTTTT. This codes for CASRRSSGRNTGELFF.